The 10 T cell receptor beta chains given below trace back to one sample, sequenced in a study of T cell repertoires in cytomegalovirus infection. Via MiXCR, TCRdb re-called the reads, giving one row per CDR3 protein. Of fewer than 550,000 distinct CDR3 sequences in the sample, approximately 25% were seen once. Sequencing was done on a sample of PBMCs. The receptors stem from a human donor in good health (CMV status not recorded). Some clones in this sample may be carry-over from other donors' samples.

This clonotype was seen more than once but under ten times. The V and J genes are TRBV20-1 and TRBJ2-1; weak D call: TRBD2 (6 bases). Germline CDR1 DFQATT, CDR2 SNEGSKA (reference sequence). CDR3 length: 14 amino acids. V dropped 2 bases and J dropped 4 bases, with 12 bases sitting between them. The CDR3 is CSARLALGYNEQFF. As DNA, the CDR3 is TGCAGTGCTAGACTAGCGCTGGGTTACAATGAGCAGTTCTTC.

The chain joins TRBV27 to TRBJ1-1; TRBD1 aligns across 11 bases. J gave up 6 bases and V 4 bases, and 13 bases lay outside the gene matches. Germline CDR1 is MNHEY and CDR2 is SMNVEV (reference sequence). CDR3 size: 17 residues. DNA of the CDR3: TGTGCCAGCAGTTCGAGGACAGGGGGCGCGAAGATAGCTGAAGCTTTCTTT. Residues: CASSSRTGGAKIAEAFF.

This chain uses TRBV12-3 or TRBV12-4 with TRBJ1-4, with 7 bases lining up with TRBD1. Unmatched junction bases numbered 7, after V lost 5 bases and J lost 4 bases. This CDR3 comprises 15 residues. The CDR3 DNA reads as TGTGCCAGCAGTCCTACGACAGGGTATAATGAAAAACTGTTTTTT. It translates to CASSPTTGYNEKLFF.

This clonotype was seen more than once but under ten times. This CDR3 is CATRQGERNTEAFF. The CDR3 DNA follows: TGTGCCACACGACAGGGTGAGCGGAACACTGAAGCTTTCTTT. This chain connects TRBV25-1 to TRBJ1-1, with 7 bases lining up with TRBD1. CDR1 MGHDK and CDR2 SYGVNS come from the germline V gene. The trim removed 10 bases at V and 1 base at J, leaving 9 bases unmatched. This CDR3 is 14 amino acids long.

This clonotype showed up just a few times. The rearrangement joins TRBV28 to TRBJ2-7; either TRBD1 or TRBD2 may supply D (5 bases each). The CDR3 length is 13 residues. Deletions cut 5 bases from V and 3 bases from J, with 11 bases between. The germline CDR1 and CDR2 sequences are MDHEN and SYDVKM. As DNA, the CDR3 is TGTGCCAGCAGTAGCGCTGGGGGCTACGAGCAGTACTTC. Its translation is CASSSAGGYEQYF.

Only a few counts were recorded for this clonotype. As DNA, the CDR3 is TGTGCCAGCAGTTTATCTACAAACATTCAGTACTTC. Its translation is CASSLSTNIQYF. V and J are TRBV12-3 or TRBV12-4 and TRBJ2-4; no firm D call. V was clipped by 2 bases and J by 6 bases, with 5 bases between them. This CDR3 spans 12 amino acids.

This sequence joins TRBV7-2 and TRBJ2-7, with 8 bases lining up with TRBD2. Germline lookup yields CDR1 SGHTA and CDR2 FQGNSA. The CDR3 runs 16 residues. After removal of 1 base from V and 5 bases from J, the junction contained 10 bases not matched to a gene. CDR3 protein: CASSLGGREVRNEQYF. CDR3 DNA sequence: TGTGCCAGCAGCTTAGGTGGGCGGGAGGTTCGGAACGAGCAGTACTTC.

The rearrangement uses TRBV6-5 and TRBJ2-1; perhaps TRBD2 as D (5 bases). The CDR3 sequence is 17 residues long. Germline V gene sequence: CDR1 MNHEY, CDR2 SVGAGI. Trimming took 6 bases from V and 0 from J, leaving 18 bases between them. The CDR3 DNA sequence: TGTGCCAGCAGCCGCACCGGAGGCGGAAGCTCCTACAATGAGCAGTTCTTC. It translates to CASSRTGGGSSYNEQFF.

The rearrangement joins TRBV6-5 to TRBJ2-2; TRBD2 matches at 15 bases. The CDR3 consists of 19 residues. The J segment lost 5 bases and the V segment lost 1 base, leaving 8 bases of the junction unmatched. Germline V CDR1 and CDR2: MNHEY, SVGAGI. CDR3 residues: CASSYLGLAGGSGTGELFF. CDR3 DNA: TGTGCCAGCAGTTACTTAGGACTAGCGGGAGGGTCAGGAACCGGGGAGCTGTTTTTT.

The sample holds a few counts of this clonotype. The rearrangement joins TRBV7-6 to TRBJ2-5; D is perhaps TRBD2 (6 bases). There are 14 residues in the CDR3. The germline CDR1 and CDR2 sequences are SGHVS and FNYEAQ. V was shortened by 5 bases and J by 5 bases, with 15 bases between the two germline ends. CDR3 nucleotide sequence: TGTGCCAGCAGCCCAACGTGGGGGAGGGAGACCCAGTACTTC. Its translation: CASSPTWGRETQYF.